The 13 T cell receptor beta chains reported below all come from one sample, sequenced in a study of blood T cell repertoires in COVID-19. Clones were sequenced by immunoSEQ multiplex PCR, and TCRdb holds only the in-frame ones, with some missing. The profile shows 300,000 to 350,000 clones, around 83% of them singletons. Sample: peripheral blood. Receptors were obtained from a man aged 30 to 45 with active or convalescent COVID-19.

The gene calls are TRBV7-9 and TRBJ1-2; tentatively, D is TRBD1 (6 bases). CDR1 and CDR2 (germline): SEHNR, FQNEAQ (reference sequence). The CDR3 length is 12 residues. The V gene lost 5 bases and the J gene lost 3 bases, with 7 bases spanning the gap. In nucleotides, the CDR3 is TGTGCCAGCAGCGGGGGCGACTATGGCTACACCTTC. Its translation is CASSGGDYGYTF.

The rearrangement joins TRBV6-5 to TRBJ2-7; 10 bases line up with TRBD1. J lost 7 bases, V lost 7 bases, and 10 bases had no gene match. This CDR3 is built from 14 residues. Germline assignment: CDR1 MNHEY and CDR2 SVGAGI. In nucleotides, the CDR3 is TGTGCCAGCAACCGGGACAGGGGAACGGGTGAGCAGTACTTC. This gives the protein CASNRDRGTGEQYF.

This clone has just one count. The genes are TRBV6-2 or TRBV6-3 and TRBJ2-2, with D tentatively TRBD2 (5 bases). V lost 4 bases and J 5 bases, leaving 20 bases between the germline ends. CDR1 is MNHEY, CDR2 SVGEGT, per germline. CDR3 size: 17 residues. CDR3 in amino acids: CASSSLGLGFRTGELFF. The CDR3, as DNA: TGTGCCAGCAGTTCCCTTGGACTGGGATTCAGGACCGGGGAGCTGTTTTTT.

This clone has more than one count but fewer than ten. The rearrangement uses TRBV2 and TRBJ2-2; D unresolved. From germline, CDR1 is SNHLY and CDR2 FYNNEI. Trimming stripped 7 bases from V and 4 bases from J, with 7 bases between. The CDR3 covers 12 residues. The chain's CDR3 is CASMGFTGELFF. CDR3 DNA sequence: TGTGCCAGCATGGGCTTCACCGGGGAGCTGTTTTTT.

V usage is TRBV5-1 and J usage is TRBJ2-5; TRBD1 is a possible D gene (5 bases). The germline V gene has CDR1 SGHRS and CDR2 YFSETQ. This CDR3 is built from 16 residues. Trimming left V 4 bases short and J 3 bases short, with 19 bases between. CDR3: CASSRGLGPREETQYF. Written as DNA, the CDR3 is TGCGCCAGCAGCCGAGGTTTGGGGCCAAGAGAAGAGACCCAGTACTTC.

The chain uses TRBV13 and TRBJ1-1, with D possibly being TRBD1 (6 bases). In germline, CDR1 is PRHDT, CDR2 FYEKMQ (reference sequence). This CDR3 is built from 14 residues. V was cut by 4 bases and J by 3 bases, with 12 bases left in between. CDR3 amino acids: CASSYNQGYTEAFF. The CDR3 coding sequence is TGTGCCAGCAGCTATAACCAGGGGTACACTGAAGCTTTCTTT.

CDR3 sequence: CASSRSLGVYEQYF. In DNA, the CDR3 is TGTGCCAGCAGCCGGAGCTTAGGAGTCTACGAGCAGTACTTC. The V and J genes are TRBV11-2 and TRBJ2-7; D gene uncertain. The CDR3 has 14 residues. V was pared by 5 bases and J by 3 bases, with 14 bases between. The V gene's germline CDR1 is SGHAT and CDR2 FQNNGV.

The chain has TRBV3-1 (or the pseudogene TRBV3-2) and TRBJ2-7; a possible D gene is TRBD2 (6 bases). V lost 5 bases to trimming and J lost 2 bases, with 13 bases between them. Per germline, CDR1 LGHDT and CDR2 YNNKEL (reference sequence). The CDR3 extends over 14 amino acids. The CDR3 region is CASSTRASAYEQYF. The CDR3 bases are TGTGCCAGCAGCACCCGGGCTAGCGCCTACGAGCAGTACTTC.

The CDR3: CASRPRELSYEQYF. The DNA for the CDR3 is TGTGCCAGCAGACCACGCGAGTTATCCTACGAGCAGTACTTC. V is TRBV7-2 and J is TRBJ2-7; D ambiguous. Germline CDR1 reads SGHTA; CDR2 reads FQGNSA. The CDR3 has 14 residues. V was trimmed by 6 bases and J by 1 base, leaving 13 bases between them.

The rearrangement joins TRBV2 to TRBJ2-1; no clear D gene. This CDR3 has 14 residues. Germline V gene sequence: CDR1 SNHLY, CDR2 FYNNEI. With 5 bases removed from V and 4 bases from J, the gap between germline ends came to 12 bases. This CDR3 is CASSYAAWYNEQFF. DNA of the CDR3: TGTGCCAGCAGTTACGCCGCGTGGTACAATGAGCAGTTCTTC. The full variable domain, in which reference TRBV2 and TRBJ2-1 provide the parts outside the CDR3, is EPEVTQTPSHQVTQMGQEVILRCVPISNHLYFYWYRQILGQKVEFLVSFYNNEISEKSEIFDDQFSVERPDGSNFTLKIRSTKLEDSAMYFCASSYAAWYNEQFFGPGTRLTVL.

The chain is built from TRBV4-3 and TRBJ2-1; D remains ambiguous. CDR3 length equals 17 residues. The V gene lost 1 base and the J gene lost 2 bases, with 15 bases spanning the gap. In germline, CDR1 is LGHNA, CDR2 YSLEER. The CDR3 spells CASSQGGSSVPYNEQFF. CDR3 bases: TGCGCCAGCAGCCAAGGAGGATCCAGCGTCCCCTACAATGAGCAGTTCTTC.

The rearrangement uses TRBV30 and TRBJ1-2, with 8 bases identical to TRBD1. J lost 3 bases, V lost 0 bases, and 3 bases had no gene match. The germline gives CDR1 GTSNPN, CDR2 SVGIG (reference sequence). This CDR3 is 14 amino acids long. CDR3 coding DNA: TGTGCCTGGAGTGTACAGGGGGTCCACTATGGCTACACCTTC. Encoded protein: CAWSVQGVHYGYTF.

The V call is TRBV19, the J call TRBJ2-7; D may be TRBD2 (5 bases). The V and J ends lost 8 bases and 0 bases respectively, with 14 bases between them. The CDR3 covers 14 residues. Germline values: CDR1 LNHDA, CDR2 SQIVND (reference sequence). This chain's CDR3 is CASRGQASSYEQYF. In DNA, the CDR3 is TGTGCCAGTCGAGGGCAGGCGAGCTCCTACGAGCAGTACTTC.